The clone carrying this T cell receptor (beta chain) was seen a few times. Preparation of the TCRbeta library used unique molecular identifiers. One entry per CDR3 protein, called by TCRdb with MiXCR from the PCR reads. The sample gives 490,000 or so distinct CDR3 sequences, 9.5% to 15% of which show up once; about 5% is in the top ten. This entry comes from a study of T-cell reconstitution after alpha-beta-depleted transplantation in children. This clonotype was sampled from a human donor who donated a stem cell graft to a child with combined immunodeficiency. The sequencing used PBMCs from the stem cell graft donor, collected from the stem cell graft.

CDR3 loop: CASSLRQGLDTEAFF. DNA for the CDR3: TGTGCCAGCAGCTTAAGACAGGGGTTGGACACTGAAGCTTTCTTT. The chain joins TRBV7-9 to TRBJ1-1, with TRBD1 matching 8 bases. The CDR3 is 15 residues long. Germline V gene sequence: CDR1 SEHNR, CDR2 FQNEAQ (reference sequence). Trimming removed 2 bases from V and 3 bases from J; junction bases left unmatched: 5.